This TCR beta chain was obtained from a study of regulatory T cells in long-lasting Graves disease. Study-wide background: Patients with new Graves' disease had used antithyroid drugs below 3 months. Study findings and constraints: Gene preferences differed: TRBV28, TRBJ1-2, TRBJ2-5 in persistent cases.

Notes on this clonotype: Its antigen is not identified.

Regarding time point: newly diagnosed GD, antithyroid drugs for less than 3 months. The TCR library was prepared using RNA isolated from PBMCs. CDR3 length: 13 residues. CDR1 LNHDA and CDR2 SQIVND come from the germline V gene (reference sequence). The ends were cut back, 4 bases at V and 5 bases at J, with 11 bases in the middle. TCR beta libraries were built with iRepertoire HTBI primers and Arm-PCR of CDR3 regions. TCRdb fed the multiplex PCR reads into MiXCR, producing one record per CDR3 protein. The sample consists of 350,000 to 400,000 distinct CDR3 sequences, around 15% of them appearing once. These data were also reused for a study on T cells in Graves' hyperthyroidism and ophthalmopathy. That work states: In blood, most of the thyroid clonotypes expanded above 0.001 were also present.

The rearrangement joins TRBV19 to TRBJ2-5; perhaps TRBD2 as D (5 bases). The receptor comes from a woman between 18 and 30 years old with Graves disease. This sample comprised peripheral blood mononuclear cells (PBMCs), obtained at new diagnosis, from a patient treated with antithyroid drugs. Here the CDR3 DNA reads TGTGCCAGTAGTACCGTCAGAGGGGAGACCCAGTACTTC. It codes for CASSTVRGETQYF.